Below, 21 T cell receptor beta chains from the same sample are listed, as sequenced in a study of blood T cell repertoires in COVID-19. The table came from immunoSEQ multiplex PCR; TCRdb's copy has only in-frame clones and leaves some out. The sample contains roughly 86,000 clones, around nine tenths of which appear only once. The sample taken for sequencing was peripheral blood. The source is a man aged 40-55 years with acute or convalescent COVID-19.

The chain employs TRBV27 and TRBJ2-7; 7 bases match TRBD1. The CDR3 has 14 residues. V was clipped by 2 bases and J by 2 bases; unmatched bases: 3. In germline, CDR1 is MNHEY, CDR2 SMNVEV (reference sequence). The CDR3 sequence is CASSLGQGAYEQYF. In DNA, the CDR3 is TGTGCCAGCAGTTTAGGGCAGGGGGCCTACGAGCAGTACTTC.

The chain has TRBV9 and TRBJ2-3; 7 nucleotides line up with TRBD2. Germline CDR1 and CDR2: SGDLS and YYNGEE. The length of the CDR3 is 14 residues. With V trimmed by 4 bases and J by 4 bases, 6 bases remained unmatched. The CDR3 DNA is TGTGCCAGCAGCCCGAGACTAGCCGCAGATACGCAGTATTTT. The encoded protein is CASSPRLAADTQYF. Variable domain in full (rest from reference TRBV9 and TRBJ2-3): DSGVTQTPKHLITATGQRVTLRCSPRSGDLSVYWYQQSLDQGLQFLIQYYNGEERAKGNILERFSAQQFPDLHSELNLSSLELGDSALYFCASSPRLAADTQYFGPGTRLTVL.

The rearrangement links TRBV19 to TRBJ2-1, with 16 bases aligning to TRBD2. This CDR3 has 19 residues. The V gene's germline CDR1 is LNHDA and CDR2 SQIVND (reference sequence). The trim removed 6 bases at V and 8 bases at J, leaving 16 bases unmatched. The CDR3 spells CASRQPGLAGGPLLDEQFF. In DNA, the CDR3 is TGTGCCAGTAGGCAGCCGGGACTAGCGGGAGGGCCCCTGCTGGATGAGCAGTTCTTC.

This clone was seen more than once but under ten times. The chain uses TRBV29-1 and TRBJ2-1, with a tentative D call TRBD2 (6 bases). In germline, CDR1 is SQVTM, CDR2 ANQGSEA. This CDR3 has 14 amino acids. Trimming pared 6 bases from V and 6 bases from J, leaving 18 bases between. CDR3 sequence: CSVGRGAGTNEQFF. The CDR3 DNA reads as TGCAGCGTGGGGCGGGGAGCGGGCACCAATGAGCAGTTCTTC.

The CDR3, as DNA: TGTGCCTGGAGTGTTGCCATAGCTAACTATGGCTACACCTTC. It specifies CAWSVAIANYGYTF. This sequence joins TRBV30 and TRBJ1-2, with D uncertain. Germline V gives CDR1 GTSNPN, CDR2 SVGIG (reference sequence). The CDR3 is made up of 14 amino acids. Trimming pared 0 bases from V and 0 bases from J, leaving 8 bases between.

This clone occurred many times. J is TRBJ2-7 and V is TRBV7-6; 7 bases line up with TRBD1. The CDR3 is 14 residues long. The ends lost 6 bases at V and 0 bases at J; junction bases unmatched: 5. Germline V CDR1 and CDR2: SGHVS, FNYEAQ. The CDR3 nucleotides are TGTGCCAGCAGACGGACAGGCAACTCCTACGAGCAGTACTTC. Its protein product is CASRRTGNSYEQYF.

This clone came up once. The rearrangement links TRBV18 to TRBJ2-1; 9 bases match TRBD1. V was pared by 5 bases and J by 8 bases, with 16 bases of the junction left unmatched. Germline V gene lookup returns CDR1 KGHSH and CDR2 LQKENI. CDR3 length: 17 residues. The CDR3 sequence is CASSSQDTGGRGDEQFF. CDR3 DNA: TGTGCCAGCTCATCGCAAGACACAGGGGGCCGGGGGGATGAGCAGTTCTTC.

The chain is built from TRBV5-1 and TRBJ2-7; 14 bases match TRBD2. Trimming removed 4 bases from V and 6 bases from J; junction bases left unmatched: 6. From germline, CDR1 is SGHRS and CDR2 YFSETQ. This CDR3 contains 15 residues. CDR3 region: CASSEGLAGVIEQYF. CDR3 nucleotide sequence: TGCGCCAGCAGCGAGGGACTAGCGGGAGTCATCGAGCAGTACTTC. Full variable domain (rest looked up from reference TRBV5-1 and TRBJ2-7): KAGVTQTPRYLIKTRGQQVTLSCSPISGHRSVSWYQQTPGQGLQFLFEYFSETQRNKGNFPGRFSGRQFSNSRSEMNVSTLELGDSALYLCASSEGLAGVIEQYFGPGTRLTVT.

The chain joins TRBV19 to TRBJ1-1, with 7 bases fitting TRBD1. Trimming removed 5 bases from V and 4 bases from J; junction bases left unmatched: 10. The CDR3 is 15 residues long. Germline CDR1 is LNHDA and CDR2 is SQIVND (reference sequence). CDR3 region: CASSARQGRSTEAFF. The CDR3 bases are TGTGCCAGTAGTGCCCGACAGGGTAGGAGCACTGAAGCTTTCTTT.

This clone was seen just once. The chain is built from TRBV7-2 and TRBJ1-1, with D maybe TRBD1 (5 bases). Germline values: CDR1 SGHTA, CDR2 FQGNSA. CDR3 size: 16 residues. Trimming cost V 3 bases and J 6 bases, with 20 bases left between them. CDR3 loop: CASSLGPILEYPEAFF. Here the CDR3 DNA reads TGTGCCAGCAGCTTGGGGCCCATACTTGAATACCCTGAAGCTTTCTTT.

The chain recombines TRBV7-2 with TRBJ2-2; 10 bases align to TRBD2. The CDR3 sequence is 18 residues long. The V segment lost 0 bases and the J segment 5 bases; nucleotides outside the gene matches: 9. Germline CDR1 SGHTA, CDR2 FQGNSA. The CDR3 DNA follows: TGTGCCAGCAGCTTAGCGCGCCAGCGGGGGGGCCAGACCGGGGAGCTGTTTTTT. Its protein is CASSLARQRGGQTGELFF.

V usage is TRBV6-5 and J usage is TRBJ2-5; 8 bases match TRBD1. This CDR3 spans 12 amino acids. Looked up from germline, CDR1 is MNHEY and CDR2 is SVGAGI. Unmatched junction bases numbered 1, after V lost 6 bases and J lost 4 bases. The CDR3 sequence is CASSRGPETQYF. In nucleotides, the CDR3 is TGTGCCAGCAGCAGGGGGCCAGAGACCCAGTACTTC.

The chain uses TRBV24-1 and TRBJ1-2, with D possibly TRBD1 on 6 matching bases. The ends were cut back, 4 bases at V and 4 bases at J, with 15 bases in the middle. The CDR3 is 15 amino acids. Germline lookup yields CDR1 KGHDR and CDR2 SFDVKD. This CDR3 is CATSDPFQGSYGYTF. DNA for the CDR3: TGTGCCACCAGTGACCCCTTCCAGGGGAGCTATGGCTACACCTTC.

This clone was detected a few times. The V gene is TRBV5-1, the J gene TRBJ1-2; tentative D call: TRBD1 (6 bases). The length of the CDR3 is 14 residues. Germline values: CDR1 SGHRS, CDR2 YFSETQ. The germline V and J ends were trimmed by 4 bases and 3 bases, with 13 bases remaining between them. CDR3 residues: CASSPTGIDYGYTF. The DNA for the CDR3 is TGCGCCAGCAGCCCCACAGGGATCGACTATGGCTACACCTTC.

The chain links TRBV4-3 to TRBJ2-1, with D possibly matching TRBD2 (5 bases). Deletions cut 0 bases from V and 1 base from J, with 10 bases between. There are 16 residues in the CDR3. The germline gives CDR1 LGHNA, CDR2 YSLEER. CDR3 DNA: TGCGCCAGCAGCCAAGATGAGGGCGGGTCCTACAATGAGCAGTTCTTC. It is translated as CASSQDEGGSYNEQFF.

This chain connects TRBV5-1 to TRBJ2-3, with TRBD1 as a possible D gene (5 bases). The length of the CDR3 is 15 residues. In germline, CDR1 is SGHRS, CDR2 YFSETQ. Trimming left V 6 bases short and J 0 bases short, with 14 bases between. The CDR3 loop reads CASNPTSGSTDTQYF. The CDR3 DNA reads TGCGCCAGCAACCCTACGTCAGGGAGCACAGATACGCAGTATTTT. Using reference TRBV5-1 and TRBJ2-3 for the parts outside the CDR3, the full variable domain is KAGVTQTPRYLIKTRGQQVTLSCSPISGHRSVSWYQQTPGQGLQFLFEYFSETQRNKGNFPGRFSGRQFSNSRSEMNVSTLELGDSALYLCASNPTSGSTDTQYFGPGTRLTVL.

This clone was found a few times. The chain links TRBV14 to TRBJ2-1; a possible D gene is TRBD1 (7 bases). This CDR3 contains 17 residues. Germline CDR1 and CDR2: SGHDN and FVKESK. The V and J ends lost 2 bases and 5 bases respectively, with 19 bases between them. The CDR3 sequence is CASSQIIGGTVNNEQFF. The CDR3 DNA follows: TGTGCCAGCAGCCAAATTATAGGCGGGACAGTAAACAATGAGCAGTTCTTC.

V and J are TRBV19 and TRBJ2-2; D gene unclear. V was trimmed by 6 bases and J by 1 base, leaving 15 bases between them. The CDR3 is 16 amino acids. The V gene's germline CDR1 is LNHDA and CDR2 SQIVND (reference sequence). The CDR3 DNA follows: TGTGCCAGTAGGACGAGAGGCAGCTTGAACACCGGGGAGCTGTTTTTT. Translated, it gives CASRTRGSLNTGELFF.

The genes are TRBV27 and TRBJ1-5, with no clear D. Trimming shortened V by 4 bases and J by 2 bases, and 9 bases separated the two germline ends. CDR3 length: 14 residues. Germline CDR1 is MNHEY and CDR2 is SMNVEV (reference sequence). CDR3 region: CASSSVGGNQPQHF. Here the CDR3 DNA reads TGTGCCAGCAGTTCAGTGGGAGGCAATCAGCCCCAGCATTTT.

The chain uses TRBV2 and TRBJ2-1; D is unresolved. The CDR3 is made up of 13 amino acids. Germline CDR1 SNHLY, CDR2 FYNNEI. The germline V and J ends were trimmed by 5 bases and 11 bases, with 16 bases remaining between them. CDR3 residues: CASSSGSQGQQFF. The DNA for the CDR3 is TGTGCCAGCAGTTCCGGGTCCCAAGGCCAGCAGTTCTTC.

This clone was picked up one time. The gene calls are TRBV10-3 and TRBJ1-2; TRBD1 might be the D (5 bases). Per germline, CDR1 ENHRY and CDR2 SYGVKD. CDR3 length: 14 residues. The V end lost 7 bases, the J end lost 4 bases, and 16 bases lay between the germline ends. The DNA of the CDR3 is TGTGCCATCACCGCCGGGGGGGGTGCCTATGGCTACACCTTC. This translates into CAITAGGGAYGYTF.